This TCR beta chain is drawn from a study of blood T cell repertoires in COVID-19. Background on the study: Both acute and convalescent COVID-19 samples were obtained from the United States, Italy and Spain. PBMCs, B-cell-depleted T cells, or T cells provided the cDNA or gDNA that made up the material.

The V end was cut by 4 bases, the J end by 6 bases, with 9 bases between. The CDR3 is 12 residues long. Germline V gene lookup returns CDR1 SQVTM and CDR2 ANQGSEA. Authors' data handling: Estimated nucleated cell counts came from reference gene primer amplification. Using immunoSEQ multiplex PCR, the repertoire was profiled, and TCRdb retains in-frame clones only, with some absent. That table furnishes V, J and clone size, whereas the DNA furnished D and trimming. There are over 200,000 clones in the sample; more than 85% occur only once, and roughly 2% lies in the top ten. Sequencing was done on a sample of peripheral blood. J is TRBJ1-4 and V is TRBV29-1; D gene uncertain. This clonotype originated in a man between 35 and 55 years old with active or convalescent COVID-19. As DNA, the CDR3 is TGCAGCGTTGGAAGTCCGGATGAAAAACTGTTTTTT. Amino acids: CSVGSPDEKLFF.